This TCR beta chain is drawn from a study of blood T cell repertoires in COVID-19 (dated by TCRdb to 2018 to 2020). With regard to the full study: Samples from collaborators originated in the United States, Italy and Spain and spanned both the acute and convalescent phases of COVID-19. The prospective study material was composed of cDNA or gDNA derived from T cells, B-cell-depleted T cells, or PBMCs. The dataset comprised deeply sampled blood TCRbeta repertoires from subjects exposed to, actively infected with, or recovered from COVID-19. A freely available public database, intended as a resource for researchers studying the immune response to SARS-CoV-2, is where the repertoires were released. The samples were drawn from two sources: the first 160 participants of the ongoing ImmuneRACE study, and 1,200 or so subjects contributed by 6 global collaborators. The sample metadata nearly always contained a de-identified subject ID, COVID-19 status, age in years and sex. Where HLA class I and class II types were available, the types were taken from metadata supplied by the sample provider, not from assay-based typing. General study outcomes and caveats: Clinical and demographic metadata were provided uncurated, with the amount varying by source and participant.

To note about this clone: It has no known antigen specificity. No clone much larger than this one lies a single base away; base qualities are absent.

TCRbeta CDR3 regions were amplified from genomic DNA using the immunoSEQ Assay, a bias-controlled multiplex PCR. Under the source paper's analysis protocol: Nucleated cell counts per sample were estimated from amplification of reference gene primers within the assay. To quantify the absolute abundance of each unique TCRbeta CDR3 rearrangement, sequence reads were collapsed and filtered. For each sample, productive Simpson clonality was calculated as the square root of Simpson's diversity index over productive rearrangements. The immuneACCESS repertoire file appears here via TCRdb, limited to in-frame rearrangements. These files lack a portion of the clones; in checked studies, under half of the deficit traces to unresolved V genes, and the cause of the others is not known. That table is the source of V, J and clone size, and D and trimming were worked out from the DNA. The sample profile shows some 230,000 clones; 86% of them were found once. Around 9.6% of the sample lies in the top ten.

Based on the germline V gene, the CDR1 and CDR2 sequences are LGHNT and FRNRAP. Trimming takes 5 bases off V and 2 bases off J; junction bases not matched to a gene: 7. From the cysteine through the phenylalanine, the CDR3 covers 16 amino acids. The kept DNA is CDR3 alone, 48 bases in frame from the first base. One collaborating source in Seattle enrolled patients during active infection and followed them longitudinally through the course of disease. Each collaborating institution followed its own protocols to collect whole blood in K2EDTA tubes. For TCRbeta analysis, collaborators shipped samples in one of three forms: frozen whole blood, isolated PBMCs, or DNA extracted from either of those sample types.

The sequence derives from a woman in her forties or fifties with COVID-19, enrolled during active disease. The sample comprised peripheral blood. The chain is made from TRBV12-5 and TRBJ2-1; a stretch of 9 junction bases matches TRBD1. The DNA reads as follows: TGTGCTAGTGGTCCGGAGGGACAGGGAACCTACAATGAGCAGTTCTTC. It translates to CASGPEGQGTYNEQFF.